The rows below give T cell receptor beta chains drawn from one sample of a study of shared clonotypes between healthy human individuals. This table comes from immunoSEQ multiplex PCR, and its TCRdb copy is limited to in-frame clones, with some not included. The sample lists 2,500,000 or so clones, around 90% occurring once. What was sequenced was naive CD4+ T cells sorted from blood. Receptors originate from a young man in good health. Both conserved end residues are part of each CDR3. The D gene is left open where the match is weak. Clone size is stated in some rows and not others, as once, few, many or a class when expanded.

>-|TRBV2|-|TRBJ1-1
TGTGCCAGCAGAAATCGTTGGAACACTGAAGCTTTCTTT
CASRNRWNTEAFF
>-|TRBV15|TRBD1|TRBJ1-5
TGTGCCACCAGCAAGGAGACCGGACAGGTGAAGCCCCAGCATTTT
CATSKETGQVKPQHF
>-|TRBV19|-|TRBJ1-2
TGTGCCAGTAGTATCGGCACAGGGTATGGCTACACCTTC
CASSIGTGYGYTF
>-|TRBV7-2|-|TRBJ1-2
TGTGCCAGCAGCTTAATTGTAGCAGCTAACTATGGCTACACCTTC
CASSLIVAANYGYTF
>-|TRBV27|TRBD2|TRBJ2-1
TGTGCCAGCAGTCCGATCATACTAGCGGATACTTACAATGAGCAGTTCTTC
CASSPIILADTYNEQFF
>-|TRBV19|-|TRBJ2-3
TGTGGGACGCGGTTGGCCGGCACAGATACGCAGTATTTT
CGTRLAGTDTQYF
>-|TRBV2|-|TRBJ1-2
TGTGCCAGCACCGGAGATAGGGGCTACACCTTC
CASTGDRGYTF
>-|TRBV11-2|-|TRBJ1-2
TGTGCCAGCAGCCCCCTGCCCTCCTATGGCTACACCTTC
CASSPLPSYGYTF
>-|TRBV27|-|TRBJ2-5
TGTGCCAGCAGTTTTAGGTTGGGGGGCCAAGAGACCCAGTACTTC
CASSFRLGGQETQYF
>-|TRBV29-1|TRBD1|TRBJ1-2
TGCAGCGCCGGGACAGAAGGGGGAGGTAACTATGGCTACACCTTC
CSAGTEGGGNYGYTF
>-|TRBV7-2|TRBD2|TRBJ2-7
TGTGCCAGCAGTCAGGCGCCTCAGGGCGGGGGATCCTACGAGCAGTACTTC
CASSQAPQGGGSYEQYF
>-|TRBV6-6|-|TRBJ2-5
TGTGCCAGCAGTCCCCTGGCAGCCCAAGAGACCCAGTACTTC
CASSPLAAQETQYF
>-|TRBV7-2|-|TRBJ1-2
TGTGCCAGCAGGGGCCAGGGCACTAACTATGGCTACACCTTC
CASRGQGTNYGYTF
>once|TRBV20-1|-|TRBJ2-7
TGCAGTGCTAGGTTAAGGGACGAGCAGTACTTC
CSARLRDEQYF
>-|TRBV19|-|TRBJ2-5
TGTGCCAGTAGTGATGCAGGGCAAGAGACCCAGTACTTC
CASSDAGQETQYF
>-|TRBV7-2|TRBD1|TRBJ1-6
TGTGCCAGCAGCTTAAGGTTTGGGGGAACAGGGGGCGATTCACCCCTCCACTTT
CASSLRFGGTGGDSPLHF
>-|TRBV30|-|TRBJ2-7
TGTGCCTGGAGGTCAGTTGGGTTCTACGAGCAGTACTTC
CAWRSVGFYEQYF
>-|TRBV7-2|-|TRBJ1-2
TGTGCCAGCAGCTTAGATCAGGGCCTCTATGGCTACACCTTC
CASSLDQGLYGYTF
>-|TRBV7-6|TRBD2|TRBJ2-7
TGTGCCAGCAGCTTAGACCTAGCGGGAGGCCTCCTTGAGCAGTACTTC
CASSLDLAGGLLEQYF
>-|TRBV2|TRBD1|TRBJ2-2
TGTGCCAGCAGTGATACAGGGGGTATGAACACCGGGGAGCTGTTTTTT
CASSDTGGMNTGELFF
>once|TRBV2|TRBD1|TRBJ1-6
TGTGCCAGCCGCCGACAGGGGAGTAATTCACCCCTCCACTTT
CASRRQGSNSPLHF
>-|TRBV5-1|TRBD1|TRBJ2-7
TGCGCCAGCAGCTTGGCCGACAGGGTGGCCCCCGAGCAGTACTTC
CASSLADRVAPEQYF
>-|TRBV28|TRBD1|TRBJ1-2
TGTGTCAGCAGTTCCGGACAGGGAGGTGGCTACACCTTC
CVSSSGQGGGYTF
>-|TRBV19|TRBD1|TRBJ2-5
TGTGCCAGTAGGACGGGGCAGGGGGCGAGAGAGACCCAGTACTTC
CASRTGQGARETQYF
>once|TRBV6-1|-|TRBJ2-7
TGTGCCAGCACCCCCTACGGGGGGCCCTACGAGCAGTACTTC
CASTPYGGPYEQYF
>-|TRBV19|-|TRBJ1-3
TGTGCCAGTAGTCGGAGGGACTCTGGAAACACCATATATTTT
CASSRRDSGNTIYF
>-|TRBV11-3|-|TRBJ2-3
TGTGCCAGCAGCCGTGGGGCGAGCACAGATACGCAGTATTTT
CASSRGASTDTQYF
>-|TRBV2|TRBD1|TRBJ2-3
TGTGCCAGCAGGGAAGGGGACAGGGGATGGTCAGATACGCAGTATTTT
CASREGDRGWSDTQYF
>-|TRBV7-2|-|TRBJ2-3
TGTGCCAGCAGCTCCTTCGCTAGCGGCACAGATACGCAGTATTTT
CASSSFASGTDTQYF
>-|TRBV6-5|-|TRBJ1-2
TGTGCCAGCAGCCTCGACAGCCTCTATGGCTACACCTTC
CASSLDSLYGYTF
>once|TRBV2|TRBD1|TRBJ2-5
TGTGCCAGCAGTAGAGGGGGCGGAGAGACCCAGTACTTC
CASSRGGGETQYF
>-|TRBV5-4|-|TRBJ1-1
TGTGCCACTCGGTTGAACACTGAAGCTTTCTTT
CATRLNTEAFF
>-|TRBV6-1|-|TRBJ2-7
TGTGCCAGCATCGGAGGCGGGGCCCTCTCCTACGAGCAGTACTTC
CASIGGGALSYEQYF
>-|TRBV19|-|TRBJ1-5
TGTGCCAGTAAAACTCCCGGGGGGTATAGCAATCAGCCCCAGCATTTT
CASKTPGGYSNQPQHF
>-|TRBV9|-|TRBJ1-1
TGTGCCAGCAGCGCCCGGGACGCCTGGGGTGAAGCTTTCTTT
CASSARDAWGEAFF
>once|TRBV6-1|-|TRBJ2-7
TGTGCCAGCAGTAGACAGTCAATACACGAGCAGTACTTC
CASSRQSIHEQYF
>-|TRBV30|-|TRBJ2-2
TGTGCCTGGAGTTTTCGGGGCACCGGGGAGCTGTTTTTT
CAWSFRGTGELFF
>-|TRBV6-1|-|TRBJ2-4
TGTGCCAGCGGATTTCTGTCCGGGGCCAAAAACATTCAGTACTTC
CASGFLSGAKNIQYF
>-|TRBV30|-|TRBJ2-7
TGTGCCTGGAGTACTGCCTACGAGCAGTACTTC
CAWSTAYEQYF
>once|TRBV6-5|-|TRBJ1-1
TGTGCCAGCAGTTACTCCAACTTGAACACTGAAGCTTTCTTT
CASSYSNLNTEAFF
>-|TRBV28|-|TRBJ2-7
TGTGCCAGCATTCCCCCTGCTGGCTACGAGCAGTACTTC
CASIPPAGYEQYF
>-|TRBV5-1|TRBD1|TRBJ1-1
TGCGCCAGCAGCTTGATGACAGGGGGCATGGCTGAAGCTTTCTTT
CASSLMTGGMAEAFF
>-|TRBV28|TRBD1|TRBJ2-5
TGTGCCAGCAGAGTAGGACAGGGAGGTCAAGAGACCCAGTACTTC
CASRVGQGGQETQYF
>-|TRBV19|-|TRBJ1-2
TGTGCCAGTATCTCCCCCGACTACTATGGCTACACCTTC
CASISPDYYGYTF
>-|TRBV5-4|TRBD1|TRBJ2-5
TGTGCCAGCAGCTTGAGAGGGGGCGGGGAGACCCAGTACTTC
CASSLRGGGETQYF
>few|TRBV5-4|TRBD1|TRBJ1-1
TGTGCCAGCGGAACACAGGGGGGGAACACTGAAGCTTTCTTT
CASGTQGGNTEAFF
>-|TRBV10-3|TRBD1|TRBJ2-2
TGTGCCATCAGATTTGGGACAGGGGTTTCGAACACCGGGGAGCTGTTTTTT
CAIRFGTGVSNTGELFF
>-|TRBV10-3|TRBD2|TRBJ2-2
TGTGCCATCAGTGAGAGTGGGGGGGCCGGGGAGCTGTTTTTT
CAISESGGAGELFF
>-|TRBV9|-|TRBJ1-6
TGTGCCAGCAGCGTAGGCTGGAATTCACCCCTCCACTTT
CASSVGWNSPLHF
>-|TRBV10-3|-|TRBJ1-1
TGTGCCATCAGTGAGTCCCCGTGGGGAAGGGAAGGTGAAGCTTTCTTT
CAISESPWGREGEAFF
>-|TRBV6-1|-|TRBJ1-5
TGTGCCAGCAGTGAAATGGGGGGGGAGTGGAGCAATCAGCCCCAGCATTTT
CASSEMGGEWSNQPQHF